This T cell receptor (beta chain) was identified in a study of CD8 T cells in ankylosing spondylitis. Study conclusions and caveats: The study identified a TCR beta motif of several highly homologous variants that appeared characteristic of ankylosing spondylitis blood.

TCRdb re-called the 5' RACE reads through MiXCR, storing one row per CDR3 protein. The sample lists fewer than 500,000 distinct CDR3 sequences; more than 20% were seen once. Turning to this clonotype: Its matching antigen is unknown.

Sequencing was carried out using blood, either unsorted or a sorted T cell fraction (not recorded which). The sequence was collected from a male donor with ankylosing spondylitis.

The CDR3 region is CASSLATGTERNEQFF. The CDR3 DNA sequence: TGTGCCAGCAGCTTAGCCACCGGGACAGAGAGAAATGAGCAGTTCTTC. The chain links TRBV7-9 to TRBJ2-1; 7 nucleotides agree with TRBD1. This CDR3 is built from 16 residues. V gave up 0 bases and J gave up 7 bases; unmatched junction bases: 9. The germline gives CDR1 SEHNR, CDR2 FQNEAQ (reference sequence). Full variable domain (outside the CDR3, taken from reference TRBV7-9 and TRBJ2-1): DTGVSQNPRHKITKRGQNVTFRCDPISEHNRLYWYRQTLGQGPEFLTYFQNEAQLEKSRLLSDRFSAERPKGSFSTLEIQRTEQGDSAMYLCASSLATGTERNEQFFGPGTRLTVL.